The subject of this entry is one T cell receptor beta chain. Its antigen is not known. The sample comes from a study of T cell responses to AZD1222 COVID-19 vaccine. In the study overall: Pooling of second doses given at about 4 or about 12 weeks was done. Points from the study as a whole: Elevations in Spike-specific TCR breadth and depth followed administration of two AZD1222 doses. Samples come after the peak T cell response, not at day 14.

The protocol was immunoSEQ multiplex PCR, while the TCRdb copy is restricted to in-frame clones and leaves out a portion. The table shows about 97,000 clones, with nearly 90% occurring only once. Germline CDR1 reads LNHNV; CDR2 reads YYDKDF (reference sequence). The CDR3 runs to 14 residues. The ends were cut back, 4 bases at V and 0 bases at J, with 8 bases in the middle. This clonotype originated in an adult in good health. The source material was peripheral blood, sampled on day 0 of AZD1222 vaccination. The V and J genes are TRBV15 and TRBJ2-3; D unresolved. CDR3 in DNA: TGTGCCACCAGCAACCCGAGTAGCACAGATACGCAGTATTTT. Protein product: CATSNPSSTDTQYF. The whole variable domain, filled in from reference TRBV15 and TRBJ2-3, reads DAMVIQNPRYQVTQFGKPVTLSCSQTLNHNVMYWYQQKSSQAPKLLFHYYDKDFNNEADTPDNFQSRRPNTSFCFLDIRSPGLGDTAMYLCATSNPSSTDTQYFGPGTRLTVL.